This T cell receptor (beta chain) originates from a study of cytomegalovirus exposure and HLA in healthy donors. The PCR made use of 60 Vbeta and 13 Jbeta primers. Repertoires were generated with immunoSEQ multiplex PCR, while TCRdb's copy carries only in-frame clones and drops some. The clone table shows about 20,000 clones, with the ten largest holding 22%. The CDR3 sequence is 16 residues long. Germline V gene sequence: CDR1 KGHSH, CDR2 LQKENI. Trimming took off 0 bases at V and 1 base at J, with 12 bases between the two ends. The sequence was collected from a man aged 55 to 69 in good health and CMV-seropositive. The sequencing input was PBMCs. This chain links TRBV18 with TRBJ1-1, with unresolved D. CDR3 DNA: TGTGCCAGCTCACCACCGATTCAACAGCAGAACACTGAAGCTTTCTTT. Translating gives CASSPPIQQQNTEAFF.